Following are 16 T cell receptor beta chains from one sample sequenced in a study of T cells in Graves' hyperthyroidism and ophthalmopathy. RNA transcripts gave rise to amplified TCR beta CDR3 regions. HTBI primers were employed in a first-round RT-PCR of the TCR CDR3. TCRdb used MiXCR to reprocess the multiplex PCR reads, holding one entry per CDR3 protein. Of about 290,000 distinct CDR3 sequences listed, 15% are singletons. Sequenced sample: blood. These receptors originate from a woman aged 45-65 years with Graves' hyperthyroidism that later progressed to Graves' ophthalmopathy.

The chain joins TRBV30 to TRBJ2-1; no reliable D call. With 0 bases removed from V and 6 bases from J, the gap between germline ends came to 15 bases. This CDR3 is 15 amino acids long. Germline V lookup: CDR1 GTSNPN, CDR2 SVGIG (reference sequence). The CDR3 nucleotides are TGTGCCTGGAGTGTCCGGGCGAATCCCCCCAATGAGCAGTTCTTC. Translating gives CAWSVRANPPNEQFF.

The table lists this clonotype with many counts. The rearrangement uses TRBV28 and TRBJ2-1; D is undetermined. The CDR3 has 14 amino acids. V was clipped by 6 bases and J by 3 bases, with 12 bases between them. The V gene's germline CDR1 is MDHEN and CDR2 SYDVKM. CDR3 coding DNA: TGTGCCAGCAGCCCTGGCCACGGCTACAATGAGCAGTTCTTC. This translates into CASSPGHGYNEQFF.

A remark on this clonotype: Possible read error: a much larger clone is one base away. CDR3 bases: TGTGCCGGCAGCGTAGGTGGGAAAGAGACCCAGTACTTC. Translated, it gives CAGSVGGKETQYF. V and J are TRBV9 and TRBJ2-5; D is unresolved. Germline CDR1 is SGDLS and CDR2 is YYNGEE. The CDR3 consists of 13 residues.

The chain is built from TRBV18 and TRBJ2-2; TRBD1 agrees at 10 bases. V shed 4 bases and J 6 bases; nucleotides not matched to a gene: 5. CDR3 size: 15 residues. Germline V gene lookup returns CDR1 KGHSH and CDR2 LQKENI. The CDR3 loop is CASSLSGQGAGELFF. The DNA of the CDR3 is TGTGCCAGCTCACTTAGCGGACAGGGGGCCGGGGAGCTGTTTTTT.

In this sample, this clonotype turned up many times. The chain carries TRBV5-4 and TRBJ1-1; 8 nucleotides match TRBD1. The V gene end was trimmed by 6 bases and the J gene end by 4 bases; junction bases not matched to a gene: 14. The CDR3 has 16 residues. Germline CDR1 reads SGHNT; CDR2 reads YYREEE (reference sequence). The CDR3 nucleotides are TGTGCCAGCACCCGCCAGGACAGGGAGTCGAGCACTGAAGCTTTCTTT. Translated: CASTRQDRESSTEAFF.

This clonotype appeared many times. The chain uses TRBV2 and TRBJ2-5; no clear D gene. Germline V gene data show CDR1 as SNHLY and CDR2 as FYNNEI. The CDR3 has 13 residues. Trimming took 1 base from V and 6 from J, leaving 9 bases between them. In DNA, the CDR3 is TGTGCCAGCAGTGAAGACTTGGGAAAGACCCAGTACTTC. Amino acids: CASSEDLGKTQYF.

The J gene is TRBJ2-7, the V gene TRBV27; 9 nucleotides line up with TRBD1. J lost 5 bases, V lost 0 bases, and 2 bases had no gene match. The CDR3 is made up of 14 amino acids. Per the germline V gene, CDR1 is MNHEY and CDR2 is SMNVEV (reference sequence). CDR3 DNA: TGTGCCAGCAGTTTATCGACAGGGGGAAACGAGCAGTACTTC. Protein: CASSLSTGGNEQYF.

In its sample, this clonotype was seen many times. The V gene is TRBV12-3 or TRBV12-4, the J gene TRBJ2-7; 14 bases agree with TRBD2. V gave up 6 bases and J gave up 6 bases; unmatched junction bases: 4. The CDR3 is made up of 14 amino acids. As DNA, the CDR3 is TGTGCCAGCAGGCCGGGACTAGCGGGAGCCGAGCAGTACTTC. It encodes CASRPGLAGAEQYF.

The J gene is TRBJ2-1, the V gene TRBV9; 12 bases agree with TRBD2. Germline V CDR1 and CDR2: SGDLS, YYNGEE. V gave up 4 bases and J gave up 3 bases; unmatched junction bases: 5. This CDR3 is built from 16 residues. This CDR3 is CASSTRLAGDYNEQFF. DNA of the CDR3: TGTGCCAGCAGCACCAGACTAGCGGGAGACTACAATGAGCAGTTCTTC.

This clonotype has more than one count but fewer than ten. The chain couples TRBV7-9 to TRBJ1-5; 10 nucleotides align to TRBD1. This CDR3 comprises 16 residues. V trimming: 4 bases; J trimming: 0 bases; junction bases outside the gene matches: 3. Germline loops: CDR1 SEHNR, CDR2 FQNEAQ (reference sequence). CDR3 nucleotide sequence: TGTGCCAGCAGCTCCGGGACAGGGGTTAGCAATCAGCCCCAGCATTTT. Its protein is CASSSGTGVSNQPQHF.

This clonotype was recorded at least ten times. V is TRBV29-1 and J is TRBJ2-7; perhaps TRBD1 as D (6 bases). The CDR3 covers 14 residues. Trimming stripped 6 bases from V and 0 bases from J, with 15 bases between. The germline V gene has CDR1 SQVTM and CDR2 ANQGSEA. The DNA for the CDR3 is TGCAGCGTCACCCGGACAGTTTTCTCCTACGAGCAGTACTTC. Amino acids: CSVTRTVFSYEQYF.

This clonotype has a handful of counts. A much larger clonotype is one base distant, so this may be a read error. This chain uses TRBV20-1 with TRBJ2-3; either TRBD1 or TRBD2 may fit D (6 bases each). This CDR3 contains 15 residues. Germline V lookup: CDR1 DFQATT, CDR2 SNEGSKA (reference sequence). V lost 7 bases to trimming and J lost 5 bases, with 22 bases between them. The CDR3 DNA sequence: TGCAGTGTTATCGATGGGGGCGGGATTATAGATACGCAGTATTTT. Amino acids: CSVIDGGGIIDTQYF.

This clonotype was observed at least ten times. V usage is TRBV20-1 and J usage is TRBJ2-5, with D perhaps matching TRBD1 (6 bases). Germline CDR1 reads DFQATT; CDR2 reads SNEGSKA (reference sequence). The V end lost 5 bases, the J end lost 1 base, and 14 bases lay between the germline ends. The CDR3 covers 14 residues. CDR3 region: CSAVPGQLQETQYF. The CDR3 nucleotides are TGCAGTGCTGTACCGGGACAACTCCAAGAGACCCAGTACTTC.

In this sample, this clonotype turned up many times. This sequence joins TRBV20-1 and TRBJ1-1; 9 positions match TRBD1. The V and J ends lost 3 bases and 1 base, in that order; junction bases with no gene match: 6. CDR1 and CDR2 from the germline V gene are DFQATT and SNEGSKA (reference sequence). The CDR3 extends over 15 amino acids. In DNA, the CDR3 is TGCAGTGCTAGCGCTGCGGACAGGGGGAACACTGAAGCTTTCTTT. Translated: CSASAADRGNTEAFF.

The chain employs TRBV4-1 and TRBJ1-1; TRBD1 is a possible D gene (5 bases). V lost 0 bases to trimming and J lost 8 bases, with 19 bases between them. Germline V lookup: CDR1 MGHRA, CDR2 YSYEKL. The CDR3 length is 16 residues. The CDR3 DNA reads TGCGCCAGCAGCCAAGATCTTCTTGTATGGGGCAGCGAAGCTTTCTTT. Translated: CASSQDLLVWGSEAFF.

This clonotype was observed many times. The J gene is TRBJ2-1, the V gene TRBV30; TRBD2 agrees at 7 bases. Germline-derived CDR1 and CDR2 are GTSNPN and SVGIG (reference sequence). Trimming cost V 4 bases and J 0 bases; bases outside gene matches: 6. The CDR3 runs 15 residues. CDR3 bases: TGTGCCTGGACAACTAGCGTGAGCTCCTACAATGAGCAGTTCTTC. This translates into CAWTTSVSSYNEQFF.